This T cell receptor beta chain was sequenced for a study of T cell changes during pregnancy in multiple sclerosis. Sequencing was performed with immunoSEQ multiplex PCR; in TCRdb, only in-frame clones are kept and a portion is missing. The sample yields about 58,000 clones, around 90% seen once. CDR1 and CDR2 from the germline V gene are SGHTA and FQGTGA. V dropped 2 bases and J dropped 2; count of bases not matched to a gene: 3. This CDR3 is built from 15 residues. The clonotype was recovered from a female donor in good health, enrolled as a control in a pregnancy study. V and J are TRBV7-3 and TRBJ1-1, with 9 bases aligning to TRBD1. Sample: CD4+ T cells from peripheral blood mononuclear cells, taken after pregnancy. In DNA, the CDR3 is TGTGCCAGCAGCTTAGGGACAGGGTTTAACACTGAAGCTTTCTTT. The encoded protein is CASSLGTGFNTEAFF.